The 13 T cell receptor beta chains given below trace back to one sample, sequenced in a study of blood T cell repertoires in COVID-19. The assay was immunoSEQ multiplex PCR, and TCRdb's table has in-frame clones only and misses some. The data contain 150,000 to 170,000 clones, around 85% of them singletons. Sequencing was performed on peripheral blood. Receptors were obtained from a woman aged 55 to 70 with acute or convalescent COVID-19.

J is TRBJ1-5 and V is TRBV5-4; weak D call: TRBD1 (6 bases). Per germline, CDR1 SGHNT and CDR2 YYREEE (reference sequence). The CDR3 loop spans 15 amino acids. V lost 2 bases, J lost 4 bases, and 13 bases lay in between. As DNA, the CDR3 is TGTGCCAGCAGCTTAGGGGGGGTCCTAAATCAGCCCCAGCATTTT. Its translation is CASSLGGVLNQPQHF.

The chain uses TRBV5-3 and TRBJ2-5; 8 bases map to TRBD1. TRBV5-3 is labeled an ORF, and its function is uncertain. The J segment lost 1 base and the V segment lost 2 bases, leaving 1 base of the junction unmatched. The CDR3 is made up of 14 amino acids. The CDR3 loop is CARSLQGVQETQYF. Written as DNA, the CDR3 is TGTGCCAGAAGCTTACAGGGGGTCCAAGAGACCCAGTACTTC.

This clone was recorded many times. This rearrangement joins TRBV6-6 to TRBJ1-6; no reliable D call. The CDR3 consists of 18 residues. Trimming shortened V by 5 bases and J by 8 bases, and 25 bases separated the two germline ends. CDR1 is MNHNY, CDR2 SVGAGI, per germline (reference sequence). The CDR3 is CASSHPREGAIIYSPLHF. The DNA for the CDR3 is TGTGCCAGCAGTCATCCCCGAGAGGGAGCTATAATATATTCACCCCTCCACTTT.

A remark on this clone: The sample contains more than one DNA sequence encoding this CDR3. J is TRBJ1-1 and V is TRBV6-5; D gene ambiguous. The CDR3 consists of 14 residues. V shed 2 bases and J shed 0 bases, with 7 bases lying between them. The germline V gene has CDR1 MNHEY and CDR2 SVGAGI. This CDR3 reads CASSYRGLNTEAFF. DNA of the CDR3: TGTGCCAGCAGTTACCGAGGGCTGAACACTGAAGCTTTCTTT.

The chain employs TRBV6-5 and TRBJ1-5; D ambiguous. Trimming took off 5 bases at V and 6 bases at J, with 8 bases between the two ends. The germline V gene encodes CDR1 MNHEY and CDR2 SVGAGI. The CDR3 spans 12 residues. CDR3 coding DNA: TGTGCCAGCAGTCCCCGCGGTCAGCCCCAGCATTTT. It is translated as CASSPRGQPQHF.

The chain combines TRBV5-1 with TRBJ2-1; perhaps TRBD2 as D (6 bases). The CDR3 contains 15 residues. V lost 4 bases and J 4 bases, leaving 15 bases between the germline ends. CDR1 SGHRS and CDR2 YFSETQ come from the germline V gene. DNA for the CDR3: TGCGCCAGCAGCCCGGAGGGGAGTTGGTACAATGAGCAGTTCTTC. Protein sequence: CASSPEGSWYNEQFF.

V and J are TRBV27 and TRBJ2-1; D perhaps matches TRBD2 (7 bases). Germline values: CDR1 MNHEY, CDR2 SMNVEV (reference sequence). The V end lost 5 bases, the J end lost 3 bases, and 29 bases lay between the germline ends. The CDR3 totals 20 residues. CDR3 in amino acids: CASSPWAFEGGEASYNEQFF. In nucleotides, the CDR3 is TGTGCCAGCAGTCCCTGGGCTTTTGAAGGGGGGGAAGCAAGCTACAATGAGCAGTTCTTC.

CDR3 amino acids: CASSRDISTDTQYF. The CDR3 region has the DNA TGCGCCAGCAGCCGGGACATTTCCACAGATACGCAGTATTTT. The chain carries TRBV5-1 and TRBJ2-3, with a possible D match to TRBD1 (6 bases). The germline CDR1 and CDR2 sequences are SGHRS and YFSETQ. V lost 4 bases to trimming and J lost 2 bases, with 11 bases between them. The CDR3 has 14 residues.

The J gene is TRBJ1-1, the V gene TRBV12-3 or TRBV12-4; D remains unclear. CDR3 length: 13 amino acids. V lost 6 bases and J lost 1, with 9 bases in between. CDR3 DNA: TGTGCCAGCAGCCTCCGCGGGAACACTGAAGCTTTCTTT. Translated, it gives CASSLRGNTEAFF.

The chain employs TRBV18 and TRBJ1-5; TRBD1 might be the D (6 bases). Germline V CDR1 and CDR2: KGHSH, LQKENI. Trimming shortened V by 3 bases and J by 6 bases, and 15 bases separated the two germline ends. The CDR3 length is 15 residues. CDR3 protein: CASSPANRAGQPQHF. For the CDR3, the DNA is TGTGCCAGCTCACCCGCCAACAGGGCTGGTCAGCCCCAGCATTTT.

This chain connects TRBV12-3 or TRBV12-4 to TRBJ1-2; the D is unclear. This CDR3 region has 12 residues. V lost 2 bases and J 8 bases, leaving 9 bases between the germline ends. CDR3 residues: CASSLRGSGYTF. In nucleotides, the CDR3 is TGTGCCAGCAGTTTACGGGGTTCCGGCTACACCTTC.

The CDR3 protein is CASRPLGGRNEQYF. In nucleotides, the CDR3 is TGTGCCAGCAGGCCACTAGGGGGAAGGAACGAGCAGTACTTC. The chain is built from TRBV27 and TRBJ2-7; D perhaps matches TRBD1 (6 bases). The V gene lost 6 bases and the J gene lost 5 bases, with 17 bases spanning the gap. The CDR3 extends over 14 amino acids. From germline, CDR1 is MNHEY and CDR2 SMNVEV (reference sequence).

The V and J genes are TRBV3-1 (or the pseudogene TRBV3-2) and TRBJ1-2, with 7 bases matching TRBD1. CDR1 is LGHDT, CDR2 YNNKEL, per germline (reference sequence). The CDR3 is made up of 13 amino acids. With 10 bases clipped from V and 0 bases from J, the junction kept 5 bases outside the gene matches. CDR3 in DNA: TGTGCCACGCAGGGGGGCTCTAACTATGGCTACACCTTC. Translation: CATQGGSNYGYTF.